This T cell receptor (beta chain) appears in the sequencing data of a study of cytomegalovirus exposure and HLA in healthy donors. This clone was picked up a small number of times. PCR amplification relied on 60 Vbeta primers (plus 13 Jbeta primers). The table came from immunoSEQ multiplex PCR; TCRdb's copy has only in-frame clones and leaves some out. The table has around 100,000 clones, 74% seen once; the top ten hold less than 3.5%. Germline values: CDR1 SEHNR, CDR2 FQNEAQ (reference sequence). The length of the CDR3 is 14 residues. Trimming left V 5 bases short and J 3 bases short, with 11 bases between.

Specimen: PBMCs. The rearrangement joins TRBV7-9 to TRBJ2-1; D is unclear. This clonotype originated in a man in his fifties in good health and CMV-seropositive. The CDR3 loop reads CASSPTNFYNEQFF. CDR3 bases: TGTGCCAGCAGCCCCACTAACTTCTACAATGAGCAGTTCTTC.